These 29 T cell receptor beta chains came from one sample sequenced in a study of blood T cell repertoires in COVID-19. Clones were sequenced by immunoSEQ multiplex PCR, and TCRdb holds only the in-frame ones, with some missing. The sample records around 67,000 clones, under 95% being singletons. The source material was peripheral blood. The receptors derive from a human donor in a cohort sampled during active COVID-19.

This chain joins TRBV10-1 and TRBJ2-1, with TRBD2 as a possible D gene (6 bases). Trimming shortened V by 3 bases and J by 4 bases, and 13 bases separated the two germline ends. Germline-derived CDR1 and CDR2 are WNHNN and SYGVQD (reference sequence). This CDR3 has 15 amino acids. Written as DNA, the CDR3 is TGCGCCAGCAGTGAAGGTAGCGGCATTTACAATGAGCAGTTCTTC. Translated: CASSEGSGIYNEQFF.

CDR3 sequence: CASSLVVAGGKDTQYF. CDR3 bases: TGTGCCAGCAGCTTAGTGGTGGCGGGGGGGAAAGATACGCAGTATTTT. The chain has TRBV11-2 and TRBJ2-3; TRBD2 matches at 9 bases. V lost 1 base to trimming and J lost 5 bases; unmatched junction nucleotides: 7. The CDR3 sequence is 16 residues long. Germline CDR1 and CDR2: SGHAT and FQNNGV.

The rearrangement links TRBV27 to TRBJ1-5, with D hard to call. The ends were cut back, 3 bases at V and 1 base at J, with 4 bases in the middle. Germline V gene sequence: CDR1 MNHEY, CDR2 SMNVEV (reference sequence). The CDR3 has 13 residues. CDR3 loop: CASSFYSNQPQHF. In nucleotides, the CDR3 is TGTGCCAGCAGTTTCTACAGCAATCAGCCCCAGCATTTT.

This chain joins TRBV7-6 and TRBJ1-2, with D maybe TRBD1 (6 bases). Germline CDR1 SGHVS, CDR2 FNYEAQ. Trimming cost V 5 bases and J 6 bases, with 10 bases left between them. This CDR3 spans 12 amino acids. CDR3 in DNA: TGTGCCAGCAGCGGGGGCCTAAATGGCTACACCTTC. This translates into CASSGGLNGYTF.

This clone was recorded a few times. V usage is TRBV3-1 (or the pseudogene TRBV3-2) and J usage is TRBJ1-2; 10 bases align to TRBD1. CDR1 LGHDT and CDR2 YNNKEL come from the germline V gene (reference sequence). The CDR3 extends over 14 amino acids. Losses at the gene ends were 4 bases for V and 5 bases for J; bases not matched to a gene: 4. The DNA of the CDR3 is TGTGCCAGCAGCCCTGGGACAGGGGTTTATGGCTACACCTTC. It encodes CASSPGTGVYGYTF.

The J gene is TRBJ1-1, the V gene TRBV6-1; the D gene is possibly TRBD1 (6 bases). Trimming pared 1 base from V and 0 bases from J, leaving 15 bases between. The CDR3 spans 17 residues. CDR1 and CDR2 (germline): MNHNS, SASEGT. The CDR3 sequence: CASSEDAGRGMNTEAFF. The CDR3 nucleotides read TGTGCCAGCAGTGAAGATGCAGGAAGGGGGATGAACACTGAAGCTTTCTTT.

In the case of this clone: The sample contains more than one DNA sequence encoding this CDR3. The chain recombines TRBV9 with TRBJ2-7; D not resolved. Germline CDR1 and CDR2: SGDLS and YYNGEE. The CDR3 has 14 residues. Between the trimmed V and J ends, which lost 0 bases and 0 bases, there was a span of 7 bases. The CDR3 sequence is CASSVGAGSYEQYF. The CDR3 DNA reads TGTGCCAGCAGCGTAGGGGCTGGCTCCTACGAGCAGTACTTC. Drawing the rest from reference TRBV9 and TRBJ2-7, the complete variable domain is DSGVTQTPKHLITATGQRVTLRCSPRSGDLSVYWYQQSLDQGLQFLIQYYNGEERAKGNILERFSAQQFPDLHSELNLSSLELGDSALYFCASSVGAGSYEQYFGPGTRLTVT.

This clone was recorded once. As DNA, the CDR3 is TGTGCCAGCAGCGTTACCGTTACAGGGTCAGGTGCCAACGTCCTGACTTTC. Translation: CASSVTVTGSGANVLTF. V usage is TRBV9 and J usage is TRBJ2-6; D is possibly TRBD1 (6 bases). From germline, CDR1 is SGDLS and CDR2 YYNGEE. The CDR3 has 17 amino acids. V lost 2 bases to trimming and J lost 7 bases, with 19 bases between them.

The chain joins TRBV25-1 to TRBJ1-1; 8 bases line up with TRBD1. Germline CDR1 and CDR2: MGHDK and SYGVNS. Germline trimming cut 1 base from V and 4 bases from J; bases unmatched to any gene: 11. This CDR3 comprises 17 residues. In DNA form, the CDR3 reads TGTGCCAGCAGTGAATCGCCTAGACAGGGGAGAATCACTGAAGCTTTCTTT. Residues: CASSESPRQGRITEAFF.

The rearrangement links TRBV7-3 to TRBJ1-6, with D uncertain. Germline lookup yields CDR1 SGHTA and CDR2 FQGTGA. The CDR3 runs 14 residues. V lost 0 bases to trimming and J lost 7 bases, with 7 bases between them. The CDR3 loop reads CASSLTEGNSPLHF. DNA of the CDR3: TGTGCCAGCAGCTTAACGGAGGGAAATTCACCCCTCCACTTT.

This clone has only a few counts. The chain carries TRBV4-1 and TRBJ1-5; TRBD1 agrees at 10 bases. Trimming took 1 base from V and 4 from J; bases not matched to a gene: 1. Germline lookup yields CDR1 MGHRA and CDR2 YSYEKL. The CDR3 contains 15 residues. CDR3 bases: TGCGCCAGCAGCCAAGGGGGACAGGGGAATCAGCCCCAGCATTTT. Amino acid sequence: CASSQGGQGNQPQHF.

The chain joins TRBV6-5 to TRBJ1-3; D ambiguous. The V and J ends lost 6 bases and 0 bases respectively, with 6 bases between them. CDR1 and CDR2 (germline): MNHEY, SVGAGI. The CDR3 is 13 amino acids. This chain's CDR3 is CASSRSSGNTIYF. For the CDR3, the DNA is TGTGCCAGCAGCCGGAGCTCTGGAAACACCATATATTTT.

The chain links TRBV30 to TRBJ2-7, with a tentative D call TRBD1 (5 bases). Germline loops: CDR1 GTSNPN, CDR2 SVGIG (reference sequence). The CDR3 covers 14 residues. V was pared by 4 bases and J by 4 bases, with 17 bases between. CDR3 in amino acids: CAWMDTTPRYEQYF. The CDR3 region has the DNA TGTGCCTGGATGGACACGACACCACGGTACGAGCAGTACTTC.

The CDR3, as DNA: TGTGCCAGCAGTGAAACACCGGGACTCCGGAACACTGAAGCTTTCTTT. This translates into CASSETPGLRNTEAFF. The chain joins TRBV2 to TRBJ1-1, with D perhaps matching TRBD1 (5 bases). CDR1 is SNHLY, CDR2 FYNNEI, per germline. The CDR3 consists of 16 residues. Trimming pared 2 bases from V and 1 base from J, leaving 14 bases between.

This rearrangement joins TRBV7-2 to TRBJ1-2; 7 nucleotides agree with TRBD1. This CDR3 comprises 16 residues. Germline CDR1 and CDR2: SGHTA and FQGNSA. Losses at the gene ends were 3 bases for V and 8 bases for J; bases not matched to a gene: 15. CDR3 sequence: CASSFGRHRGGEGYTF. The DNA of the CDR3 is TGTGCCAGCAGCTTTGGACGGCACAGGGGAGGAGAGGGCTACACCTTC.

J is TRBJ2-7 and V is TRBV6-5; 7 bases match TRBD2. CDR1 is MNHEY and CDR2 is SVGAGI in the germline V gene. CDR3 length: 14 amino acids. Germline trimming cut 2 bases from V and 2 bases from J; bases unmatched to any gene: 3. CDR3 protein: CASSYGGGTYEQYF. The CDR3 DNA follows: TGTGCCAGCAGTTACGGCGGGGGTACCTACGAGCAGTACTTC.

The chain recombines TRBV27 with TRBJ2-7, with 8 bases fitting TRBD1. The CDR3 runs to 15 residues. Germline CDR1 reads MNHEY; CDR2 reads SMNVEV (reference sequence). Losses at the gene ends were 7 bases for V and 5 bases for J; bases not matched to a gene: 13. The CDR3 region has the DNA TGTGCCAGCACCGGGCTGCGACAGGGGTTTGACGAGCAGTACTTC. It codes for CASTGLRQGFDEQYF.

The chain recombines TRBV28 with TRBJ1-4; 7 bases agree with TRBD1. This CDR3 region has 19 residues. Trimming at V came to 5 bases and at J to 3 bases, leaving 18 bases not matched to a gene. The germline V gene encodes CDR1 MDHEN and CDR2 SYDVKM. CDR3 bases: TGTGCCAGCAGTCCTCGTCATGGGACAGCCCTCTTCCCTAATGAAAAACTGTTTTTT. Translation gives CASSPRHGTALFPNEKLFF. The entire variable domain, with the rest obtained from reference TRBV28 and TRBJ1-4, is as follows: DVKVTQSSRYLVKRTGEKVFLECVQDMDHENMFWYRQDPGLGLRLIYFSYDVKMKEKGDIPEGYSVSREKKERFSLILESASTNQTSMYLCASSPRHGTALFPNEKLFFGSGTQLSVL.

This rearrangement joins TRBV12-3 or TRBV12-4 to TRBJ2-7, with TRBD1 identical over 11 bases. With 3 bases clipped from V and 11 bases from J, the junction kept 3 bases outside the gene matches. This CDR3 is built from 12 residues. This CDR3 is CASSLGQGEEYF. The DNA of the CDR3 is TGTGCCAGCAGTTTGGGACAGGGGGAGGAGTACTTC.

The table lists this clone with a few counts. The chain recombines TRBV7-9 with TRBJ1-1; a weak D match, TRBD1 (5 bases). Germline CDR1 is SEHNR and CDR2 is FQNEAQ (reference sequence). V lost 4 bases to trimming and J lost 3 bases, with 6 bases between them. This CDR3 comprises 12 residues. The CDR3: CASSSGYTEAFF. DNA for the CDR3: TGTGCCAGCAGCTCAGGGTACACTGAAGCTTTCTTT.

The rearrangement uses TRBV5-6 and TRBJ2-3, with 10 bases lining up with TRBD2. V shed 4 bases, J shed 3 bases, and the junction held 5 bases outside the gene matches. CDR3 length: 15 amino acids. The V gene's germline CDR1 is SGHDT and CDR2 YYEEEE. The chain's CDR3 is CASSLAGAPTDTQYF. CDR3 DNA sequence: TGTGCCAGCAGCCTAGCGGGGGCGCCTACAGATACGCAGTATTTT.

The genes are TRBV11-2 and TRBJ2-7, with 7 positions matching TRBD1. The CDR3 runs 17 residues. Germline-derived CDR1 and CDR2 are SGHAT and FQNNGV. Trimming at V came to 1 base and at J to 3 bases, leaving 12 bases not matched to a gene. CDR3 sequence reads: CASSLAQGKRAVYEQYF. The CDR3 bases are TGTGCCAGCAGCTTAGCACAGGGGAAGAGAGCCGTCTACGAGCAGTACTTC.

The chain uses TRBV11-2 and TRBJ2-7, with 11 positions matching TRBD2. Trimming at V came to 5 bases and at J to 3 bases, leaving 12 bases not matched to a gene. The CDR3 is 17 amino acids. Germline V CDR1 and CDR2: SGHAT, FQNNGV. The CDR3 spells CASSPLAGGLGNYEQYF. In DNA, the CDR3 is TGTGCCAGCAGCCCTCTAGCGGGGGGCCTCGGAAACTACGAGCAGTACTTC.

The chain uses TRBV7-9 and TRBJ2-1; 9 nucleotides line up with TRBD2. The CDR3 runs 15 residues. Losses at the gene ends were 3 bases for V and 2 bases for J; bases not matched to a gene: 2. In germline, CDR1 is SEHNR, CDR2 FQNEAQ (reference sequence). CDR3 DNA sequence: TGTGCCAGCAGCTTGGGCGGGGGGGCCTACAATGAGCAGTTCTTC. This sequence encodes CASSLGGGAYNEQFF.

V is TRBV19 and J is TRBJ2-7, with D possibly matching TRBD1 (6 bases). V lost 5 bases to trimming and J lost 0 bases, with 14 bases between them. CDR3 length equals 15 residues. Germline CDR1 and CDR2: LNHDA and SQIVND (reference sequence). The CDR3 region has the DNA TGTGCCAGTAGTCCGGGGCAGACAGGCTCCTACGAGCAGTACTTC. Residues: CASSPGQTGSYEQYF. The full variable domain, with the rest looked up from reference TRBV19 and TRBJ2-7, is DGGITQSPKYLFRKEGQNVTLSCEQNLNHDAMYWYRQDPGQGLRLIYYSQIVNDFQKGDIAEGYSVSREKKESFPLTVTSAQKNPTAFYLCASSPGQTGSYEQYFGPGTRLTVT.

This chain uses TRBV7-8 with TRBJ2-6; 7 bases line up with TRBD1. This CDR3 is 20 amino acids long. The trim removed 4 bases at V and 3 bases at J, leaving 18 bases unmatched. Germline CDR1 and CDR2: SGHVS and FQNEAQ. The CDR3 region has the DNA TGTGCCAGCAGCTCGACATTTAAGGGACAGTGGGTGGATGGGGCCAACGTCCTGACTTTC. This sequence encodes CASSSTFKGQWVDGANVLTF. Supplemented by reference TRBV7-8 and TRBJ2-6, the full variable domain reads GAGVSQSPRYKVAKRGQDVALRCDPISGHVSLFWYQQALGQGPEFLTYFQNEAQLDKSGLPSDRFFAERPEGSVSTLKIQRTQQEDSAVYLCASSSTFKGQWVDGANVLTFGAGSRLTVL.

This clone showed up just once. This chain links TRBV6-2 or TRBV6-3 with TRBJ2-7; TRBD1 is a possible D gene (5 bases). Deletions cut 4 bases from V and 9 bases from J, with 19 bases between. From germline, CDR1 is MNHEY and CDR2 SVGEGT. The CDR3 covers 14 residues. For the CDR3, the DNA is TGTGCCAGCAGTTCCCTCCAGGGTCCTACCGGGCAGTACTTC. It yields the protein CASSSLQGPTGQYF.

The chain is built from TRBV27 and TRBJ1-5, with D maybe TRBD1 (5 bases). This CDR3 is built from 15 residues. The germline V gene has CDR1 MNHEY and CDR2 SMNVEV (reference sequence). Trimming cost V 2 bases and J 0 bases, with 8 bases left between them. The CDR3 DNA reads as TGTGCCAGCAGTTTAGGGGCAACTAGCAATCAGCCCCAGCATTTT. Protein sequence: CASSLGATSNQPQHF.

This clone was seen a single time. The chain carries TRBV3-1 (or the pseudogene TRBV3-2) and TRBJ1-1; maybe TRBD1 (5 bases). V was shortened by 5 bases and J by 1 base, with 17 bases between the two germline ends. In germline, CDR1 is LGHDT, CDR2 YNNKEL (reference sequence). There are 16 residues in the CDR3. CDR3 loop: CASSARVGVGNTEAFF. The CDR3 DNA reads as TGTGCCAGCAGCGCAAGAGTAGGGGTGGGGAACACTGAAGCTTTCTTT.